Shown below are 29 T cell receptor beta chains from a single sample sequenced in a study of graft-versus-host responses after intestinal transplantation. Sequenced by immunoSEQ multiplex PCR; TCRdb stores in-frame clones only, minus some. Of about 36,000 clones listed, around 94% are singletons. These receptors have no identified antigens. The sequencing used unstimulated CD4+ T cells sorted from spleen or lymph node cells, collected before transplant. The receptors shown here come from a human donor who was the organ donor for an intestinal transplant.

For the CDR3, the DNA is TGTGCCAGCAGCTTGAACAGGGGGCAAGAGACCCAGTACTTC. Translated: CASSLNRGQETQYF. The chain recombines TRBV5-6 with TRBJ2-5; 8 bases are a match to TRBD1. V was pared by 1 base and J by 2 bases, with 1 base of the junction left unmatched. The CDR3 covers 14 residues. Germline assignment: CDR1 SGHDT and CDR2 YYEEEE.

The chain combines TRBV4-3 with TRBJ1-3, with D uncertain. CDR1 is LGHNA, CDR2 YSLEER, per germline. V lost 3 bases to trimming and J lost 0 bases, with 9 bases between them. This CDR3 contains 15 residues. The CDR3 nucleotides are TGCGCCAGCAGCCATGGACGGCTCTCTGGAAACACCATATATTTT. Its protein product is CASSHGRLSGNTIYF.

This chain uses TRBV2 with TRBJ2-4; a weak D match, TRBD1 (5 bases). CDR1 and CDR2 from the germline V gene are SNHLY and FYNNEI. The CDR3 runs to 15 residues. Trimming pared 6 bases from V and 0 bases from J, leaving 12 bases between. CDR3: CASRETAIAKNIQYF. The CDR3 region has the DNA TGTGCCAGCAGGGAGACAGCCATAGCCAAAAACATTCAGTACTTC.

The V and J genes are TRBV27 and TRBJ2-1; no definite D call. Germline V CDR1 and CDR2: MNHEY, SMNVEV (reference sequence). Trimming removed 6 bases from V and 15 bases from J, with 15 bases in between. The CDR3 contains 11 residues. In DNA, the CDR3 is TGTGCCAGCAGGCTAGGAGCCTATTGGTTCTTC. Translating gives CASRLGAYWFF.

This chain links TRBV19 with TRBJ2-3, with TRBD2 identical over 9 bases. V shed 3 bases and J 2 bases; nucleotides not matched to a gene: 0. The germline V gene encodes CDR1 LNHDA and CDR2 SQIVND (reference sequence). The CDR3 totals 14 residues. In DNA, the CDR3 is TGTGCCAGTAGTATGGGACTAGCCACAGATACGCAGTATTTT. It translates to CASSMGLATDTQYF.

This clone was picked up one time. The CDR3 bases are TGTGCCAGCTCGCCTCAAGGGGGCTCCGGCACAGATACGCAGTATTTT. This encodes CASSPQGGSGTDTQYF. The rearrangement uses TRBV18 and TRBJ2-3; TRBD1 matches at 7 bases. This CDR3 has 16 amino acids. The germline gives CDR1 KGHSH, CDR2 LQKENI. The ends lost 6 bases at V and 1 base at J; junction bases unmatched: 10.

This rearrangement joins TRBV5-4 to TRBJ2-3; TRBD1 might be the D (6 bases). Germline loops: CDR1 SGHNT, CDR2 YYREEE (reference sequence). The CDR3 is made up of 15 amino acids. Trimming cost V 0 bases and J 0 bases, with 8 bases left between them. For the CDR3, the DNA is TGTGCCAGCAGCTTGGGGGGGCCTAGCACAGATACGCAGTATTTT. It specifies CASSLGGPSTDTQYF.

The chain couples TRBV18 to TRBJ2-5; the D gene is possibly TRBD1 (6 bases). Germline V gene lookup returns CDR1 KGHSH and CDR2 LQKENI. The germline V and J ends were trimmed by 2 bases and 5 bases, with 12 bases remaining between them. This CDR3 has 14 amino acids. CDR3 nucleotide sequence: TGTGCCAGCTCACCAGAATCAGGGGTGGAGACCCAGTACTTC. Protein sequence: CASSPESGVETQYF.

This chain links TRBV5-6 with TRBJ2-5; D may correspond to TRBD1 or TRBD2 (5 bases each). CDR1 and CDR2 (germline): SGHDT, YYEEEE. CDR3 length equals 14 residues. The V end was cut by 0 bases, the J end by 3 bases, with 9 bases between. The CDR3 DNA sequence: TGTGCCAGCAGCTTGGCAGGGACCGAAGAGACCCAGTACTTC. Its protein product is CASSLAGTEETQYF.

CDR3 sequence: CAISRDRGTGELFF. CDR3 in DNA: TGTGCCATCAGCAGGGACAGGGGGACCGGGGAGCTGTTTTTT. The chain employs TRBV10-3 and TRBJ2-2; TRBD1 matches at 11 bases. The CDR3 has 14 residues. After removal of 6 bases from V and 5 bases from J, the junction contained 2 bases not matched to a gene. CDR1 is ENHRY and CDR2 is SYGVKD in the germline V gene.

J is TRBJ2-3 and V is TRBV5-4; D remains unclear. Trimming stripped 0 bases from V and 0 bases from J, with 8 bases between. There are 15 residues in the CDR3. Germline CDR1 reads SGHNT; CDR2 reads YYREEE (reference sequence). The DNA for the CDR3 is TGTGCCAGCAGCTTGGGACTCCCTAGCACAGATACGCAGTATTTT. Translated, it gives CASSLGLPSTDTQYF.

The chain couples TRBV5-4 to TRBJ2-7; 10 bases fit TRBD2. Germline V gene sequence: CDR1 SGHNT, CDR2 YYREEE (reference sequence). V lost 4 bases, J lost 6 bases, and 4 bases stayed unmatched. The CDR3 totals 13 residues. The CDR3 coding sequence is TGTGCCAGCAGCGTCGGACTAGCGGTCGAGCAGTACTTC. Its protein is CASSVGLAVEQYF.

V is TRBV6-5 and J is TRBJ2-7; possible D gene TRBD2, 6 bases. The CDR3 has 13 amino acids. Trimming cost V 6 bases and J 7 bases, with 16 bases left between them. Germline V lookup: CDR1 MNHEY, CDR2 SVGAGI. The CDR3 DNA sequence: TGTGCCAGCAGCTCGGGACTCCCGGTGGAGCAGTACTTC. The encoded protein is CASSSGLPVEQYF.

The rearrangement joins TRBV30 to TRBJ2-7; no clear D gene. The CDR3 consists of 11 residues. Germline values: CDR1 GTSNPN, CDR2 SVGIG (reference sequence). Trimming cost V 4 bases and J 2 bases, with 6 bases left between them. The CDR3 loop is CAWTGAYEQYF. CDR3 in DNA: TGTGCCTGGACCGGAGCCTACGAGCAGTACTTC. Full variable domain (missing parts from reference TRBV30 and TRBJ2-7): SQTIHQWPATLVQPVGSPLSLECTVEGTSNPNLYWYRQAAGRGLQLLFYSVGIGQISSEVPQNLSASRPQDRQFILSSKKLLLSDSGFYLCAWTGAYEQYFGPGTRLTVT.

CDR3 bases: TGTGCCAGCACCCGAGTCCCGGGACAGCCCAGCTCCTACGAGCAGTACTTC. As protein: CASTRVPGQPSSYEQYF. The chain employs TRBV7-9 and TRBJ2-7; the match to TRBD1 covers 7 bases. The germline CDR1 and CDR2 sequences are SEHNR and FQNEAQ (reference sequence). V gave up 7 bases and J gave up 0 bases; unmatched junction bases: 15. This CDR3 contains 17 residues. The full variable domain, rest sourced from reference TRBV7-9 and TRBJ2-7, is DTGVSQNPRHKITKRGQNVTFRCDPISEHNRLYWYRQTLGQGPEFLTYFQNEAQLEKSRLLSDRFSAERPKGSFSTLEIQRTEQGDSAMYLCASTRVPGQPSSYEQYFGPGTRLTVT.

This clone was counted a single time. The chain combines TRBV5-8 with TRBJ2-5; the D gene is possibly TRBD1 (5 bases). The V gene lost 5 bases and the J gene lost 2 bases, with 10 bases spanning the gap. Germline assignment: CDR1 SGHTS and CDR2 YDEGEE. CDR3 length: 13 amino acids. CDR3 DNA: TGTGCCAGCAGGTACAGGTTTCAAGAGACCCAGTACTTC. Translated, it gives CASRYRFQETQYF.

The count of this clone is one. The genes are TRBV7-2 and TRBJ2-1, with 7 bases identical to TRBD2. The length of the CDR3 is 14 residues. In germline, CDR1 is SGHTA, CDR2 FQGNSA. V was clipped by 2 bases and J by 7 bases; unmatched bases: 5. As DNA, the CDR3 is TGTGCCAGCAGCTTATCGTGGCGGGGGAATGAGCAGTTCTTC. This codes for CASSLSWRGNEQFF.

This chain links TRBV18 with TRBJ2-7; D gene uncertain. This CDR3 is 14 amino acids long. The V gene's germline CDR1 is KGHSH and CDR2 LQKENI. Between the trimmed V and J ends, which lost 3 bases and 0 bases, there was a span of 9 bases. CDR3 protein: CASSPTGLSYEQYF. The CDR3, as DNA: TGTGCCAGCTCACCTACCGGGCTCTCCTACGAGCAGTACTTC.

The chain carries TRBV4-2 and TRBJ1-3; D call uncertain. V lost 0 bases and J lost 3, with 15 bases in between. CDR1 and CDR2 from the germline V gene are LGHNA and YNFKEQ. The CDR3 is made up of 17 amino acids. The CDR3, as DNA: TGTGCCAGCAGCCAAGAGACACAGCGTTCCTTTGGAAACACCATATATTTT. Residues: CASSQETQRSFGNTIYF.

The chain links TRBV5-6 to TRBJ2-2, with D maybe TRBD1 (5 bases). V gave up 0 bases and J gave up 4 bases, with 13 bases separating them. The V gene's germline CDR1 is SGHDT and CDR2 YYEEEE. The CDR3 extends over 16 amino acids. This CDR3 is CASSLALPGITGELFF. The CDR3 nucleotides are TGTGCCAGCAGCTTGGCCTTGCCAGGGATCACCGGGGAGCTGTTTTTT.

This clone was detected a few times. This sequence joins TRBV7-2 and TRBJ1-5; 7 bases map to TRBD1. There are 13 residues in the CDR3. Germline CDR1 and CDR2: SGHTA and FQGNSA. V lost 5 bases, J lost 2 bases, and 0 bases stayed unmatched. The CDR3, as DNA: TGTGCCAGCAGCGACAGGGGCAATCAGCCCCAGCATTTT. The encoded protein is CASSDRGNQPQHF.

This chain uses TRBV7-2 with TRBJ2-7; 10 nucleotides align to TRBD1. The J segment lost 4 bases and the V segment lost 5 bases, leaving 11 bases of the junction unmatched. The length of the CDR3 is 16 residues. Per the germline V gene, CDR1 is SGHTA and CDR2 is FQGNSA. As DNA, the CDR3 is TGTGCCAGCAGCCTTGTGTCCGACAGGGGGCGATACGAGCAGTACTTC. This codes for CASSLVSDRGRYEQYF.

The rearrangement links TRBV28 to TRBJ1-1; D not resolved. This CDR3 comprises 15 residues. V was trimmed by 1 base and J by 5 bases, leaving 14 bases between them. CDR1 is MDHEN and CDR2 is SYDVKM in the germline V gene. The CDR3 region has the DNA TGTGCCAGCAGTTTATATGACTCACGGGCAACTGAAGCTTTCTTT. Amino acids: CASSLYDSRATEAFF.

The V and J genes are TRBV28 and TRBJ2-7; 10 nucleotides match TRBD1. This CDR3 is built from 15 residues. The J segment lost 1 base and the V segment lost 5 bases, leaving 5 bases of the junction unmatched. Germline assignment: CDR1 MDHEN and CDR2 SYDVKM. The DNA for the CDR3 is TGTGCCAGCAGTCCTCCGGGACAGGGGTCCTACGAGCAGTACTTC. Amino acids: CASSPPGQGSYEQYF.

Written as DNA, the CDR3 is TGTGCCAGCAGTGAGACGCCTCGACAGGGGGATGGCTACACCTTC. Its translation: CASSETPRQGDGYTF. The chain carries TRBV6-1 and TRBJ1-2, with TRBD1 matching over 9 bases. The CDR3 spans 15 residues. In germline, CDR1 is MNHNS, CDR2 SASEGT. Germline trimming cut 3 bases from V and 6 bases from J; bases unmatched to any gene: 8.

This chain uses TRBV6-5 with TRBJ2-3; TRBD2 matches 7 bases. The V and J ends lost 6 bases and 5 bases, in that order; junction bases with no gene match: 8. Germline V lookup: CDR1 MNHEY, CDR2 SVGAGI. This CDR3 region has 14 residues. CDR3 sequence reads: CASRRSGAQDTQYF. In DNA, the CDR3 is TGTGCCAGCAGGAGGAGCGGGGCGCAAGATACGCAGTATTTT.

The V call is TRBV7-8, the J call TRBJ1-5, with 7 nucleotides matching TRBD1. CDR1 and CDR2 (germline): SGHVS, FQNEAQ. V was pared by 1 base and J by 4 bases, with 1 base of the junction left unmatched. The CDR3 sequence is 14 residues long. The DNA for the CDR3 is TGTGCCAGCAGCTTAGGGGACAGTAATCAGCCCCAGCATTTT. This sequence encodes CASSLGDSNQPQHF.

The CDR3 nucleotides are TGTGCCAGCTCACCCCAGGCTAAGACTGAGCAGTTCTTC. Translation gives CASSPQAKTEQFF. This rearrangement joins TRBV18 to TRBJ2-1; D is unclear. From germline, CDR1 is KGHSH and CDR2 LQKENI. Trimming shortened V by 3 bases and J by 9 bases, and 12 bases separated the two germline ends. There are 13 residues in the CDR3.

This rearrangement joins TRBV11-2 to TRBJ1-2; possible D gene TRBD1, 5 bases. The CDR3 is 13 residues long. V was trimmed by 5 bases and J by 4 bases, leaving 11 bases between them. The germline V gene encodes CDR1 SGHAT and CDR2 FQNNGV. This CDR3 is CASSAGHRYGYTF. For the CDR3, the DNA is TGTGCCAGCAGCGCCGGACACCGCTATGGCTACACCTTC.